One and the same sample provided the 21 T cell receptor beta chains below, sequenced in a study of blood T cell repertoires in COVID-19. Only in-frame clones appear in the TCRdb table, and some are missing; sequencing was by immunoSEQ multiplex PCR. The sample has 340,000 or so clones; roughly 87% are singletons. Sequencing was carried out using peripheral blood. The receptor source for this set is a man aged 50-59 years with active or convalescent COVID-19.

V is TRBV5-5 and J is TRBJ1-4; 7 bases fit TRBD1. J lost 0 bases, V lost 1 base, and 9 bases had no gene match. CDR3 length: 18 residues. Germline CDR1 is SGHKS and CDR2 is YYEKEE (reference sequence). In DNA, the CDR3 is TGTGCCAGCAGCTTGATAGGGGTTACAGGGGCAACTAATGAAAAACTGTTTTTT. Encoded protein: CASSLIGVTGATNEKLFF.

CDR3 loop: CAWSVAMEAPQHF. The CDR3 DNA follows: TGTGCCTGGAGTGTAGCTATGGAGGCGCCCCAGCATTTT. The chain recombines TRBV30 with TRBJ1-5; D remains ambiguous. This CDR3 has 13 amino acids. The germline V and J ends were trimmed by 0 bases and 9 bases, with 12 bases remaining between them. Germline CDR1 and CDR2: GTSNPN and SVGIG (reference sequence).

The chain employs TRBV28 and TRBJ1-1; D might be TRBD1 (6 bases). Trimming stripped 8 bases from V and 6 bases from J, with 16 bases between. The V gene's germline CDR1 is MDHEN and CDR2 SYDVKM. The CDR3 contains 13 residues. The CDR3 nucleotides are TGTGCCAGCGCTCTTACAGGGTTCGCTGAAGCTTTCTTT. It encodes CASALTGFAEAFF.

This chain joins TRBV3-1 (or the pseudogene TRBV3-2) and TRBJ2-7, with 10 positions matching TRBD1. Germline-derived CDR1 and CDR2 are LGHDT and YNNKEL (reference sequence). CDR3 length: 15 amino acids. V dropped 1 base and J dropped 6; count of bases not matched to a gene: 6. CDR3 sequence: CASSQGVDRGAEQYF. Written as DNA, the CDR3 is TGTGCCAGCAGCCAAGGGGTGGACAGGGGGGCCGAGCAGTACTTC.

This clone was observed a handful of times. The V and J genes are TRBV30 and TRBJ1-2; D is ambiguous. Per germline, CDR1 GTSNPN and CDR2 SVGIG (reference sequence). V was cut by 4 bases and J by 4 bases, with 13 bases left in between. CDR3 length: 13 residues. CDR3 region: CAWTLQDFYGYTF. CDR3 sequence (DNA): TGTGCCTGGACCCTCCAAGACTTCTATGGCTACACCTTC.

Comment on this clone: The sample holds other DNA sequences that translate to the same CDR3. This chain links TRBV28 with TRBJ1-2; 7 nucleotides line up with TRBD1. The germline V gene encodes CDR1 MDHEN and CDR2 SYDVKM. This CDR3 contains 13 residues. V shed 3 bases and J 2 bases; nucleotides not matched to a gene: 0. Here the CDR3 DNA reads TGTGCCAGCAGTTTGGGACAGAACTATGGCTACACCTTC. It translates to CASSLGQNYGYTF.

The gene calls are TRBV29-1 and TRBJ1-1; TRBD1 matches at 8 bases. This CDR3 contains 13 residues. J was trimmed by 6 bases and V by 5 bases; bases with no gene match: 8. Germline CDR1 and CDR2: SQVTM and ANQGSEA. The CDR3 protein is CSVSSTGDAEAFF. CDR3 DNA: TGCAGCGTTTCTTCGACAGGGGACGCTGAAGCTTTCTTT.

The sample holds a few counts of this clone. The V call is TRBV28, the J call TRBJ2-5; the match to TRBD1 covers 9 bases. The trim removed 5 bases at V and 4 bases at J, leaving 11 bases unmatched. The length of the CDR3 is 16 residues. In germline, CDR1 is MDHEN, CDR2 SYDVKM. The DNA for the CDR3 is TGTGCCAGCAGTCTGGCTGGACAGGGGCGAGGAGAGACCCAGTACTTC. Protein sequence: CASSLAGQGRGETQYF.

This chain connects TRBV7-9 to TRBJ2-5, with 9 bases fitting TRBD2. The CDR3 contains 17 residues. V shed 6 bases, J shed 4 bases, and the junction held 15 bases outside the gene matches. CDR1 is SEHNR and CDR2 is FQNEAQ in the germline V gene (reference sequence). This CDR3 reads CASSRIGAGGSRETQYF. The CDR3 DNA reads as TGTGCCAGCAGTAGGATTGGAGCGGGAGGTTCTCGAGAGACCCAGTACTTC.

The chain links TRBV5-1 to TRBJ2-3; D is perhaps TRBD1 (6 bases). CDR3 size: 14 residues. V gave up 5 bases and J gave up 2 bases, with 12 bases separating them. Germline lookup yields CDR1 SGHRS and CDR2 YFSETQ. The CDR3 loop reads CASRPGQNTDTQYF. CDR3 DNA: TGCGCCAGCAGACCAGGACAGAACACAGATACGCAGTATTTT.

The chain recombines TRBV28 with TRBJ1-1, with D uncertain. The V end lost 3 bases, the J end lost 4 bases, and 12 bases lay between the germline ends. The CDR3 spans 14 residues. Per germline, CDR1 MDHEN and CDR2 SYDVKM. The CDR3 coding sequence is TGTGCCAGCAGTTTCCGGCGGTTGGGCACTGAAGCTTTCTTT. Protein product: CASSFRRLGTEAFF.

The chain uses TRBV5-1 and TRBJ2-5; the D is unclear. The V end lost 0 bases, the J end lost 4 bases, and 10 bases lay between the germline ends. This CDR3 is 14 amino acids long. Per the germline V gene, CDR1 is SGHRS and CDR2 is YFSETQ. DNA for the CDR3: TGCGCCAGCAGCTTGGTCACAGTCGGAGAGACCCAGTACTTC. Translation gives CASSLVTVGETQYF.

The J gene is TRBJ1-1, the V gene TRBV19; D gene ambiguous. The CDR3 is 13 residues long. Deletions cut 3 bases from V and 1 base from J, with 6 bases between. CDR1 and CDR2 from the germline V gene are LNHDA and SQIVND (reference sequence). The CDR3, as DNA: TGTGCCAGTAGTATTAGAGAGAACACTGAAGCTTTCTTT. It specifies CASSIRENTEAFF.

Regarding this clone: The sample has other DNA sequences that encode this CDR3 too. The chain recombines TRBV13 with TRBJ1-1; D is possibly TRBD1 (6 bases). Per germline, CDR1 PRHDT and CDR2 FYEKMQ (reference sequence). Trimming pared 0 bases from V and 1 base from J, leaving 6 bases between. CDR3 size: 14 residues. The CDR3 bases are TGTGCCAGCAGCTTAGGACAGGGGAACACTGAAGCTTTCTTT. Encoded protein: CASSLGQGNTEAFF.

V usage is TRBV1 and J usage is TRBJ1-2. TRBV1 is shown as a pseudogene. This CDR3 comprises 18 residues. The CDR3 is CTSSQDGLERKWYYGYTF. The CDR3 DNA sequence: TGCACCAGCAGCCAAGATGGGCTGGAGCGGAAGTGGTACTATGGCTACACCTTC.

This sequence joins TRBV24-1 and TRBJ2-3, with 10 bases that match TRBD1. Germline V lookup: CDR1 KGHDR, CDR2 SFDVKD. This CDR3 has 16 amino acids. Trimming removed 5 bases from V and 1 base from J; junction bases left unmatched: 5. CDR3 amino acids: CATSARDRGGTDTQYF. CDR3 in DNA: TGTGCCACCAGTGCAAGGGACAGGGGAGGCACAGATACGCAGTATTTT.

J is TRBJ1-1 and V is TRBV14, with D possibly matching TRBD1 (5 bases). The CDR3 has 14 amino acids. The germline gives CDR1 SGHDN, CDR2 FVKESK. Trimming left V 4 bases short and J 5 bases short, with 14 bases between. CDR3 in amino acids: CASSPTDWKTEAFF. The CDR3 bases are TGTGCCAGCAGCCCGACAGATTGGAAAACTGAAGCTTTCTTT.

This chain uses TRBV7-2 with TRBJ2-2; TRBD2 matches 9 bases. CDR3 size: 16 residues. Germline CDR1 reads SGHTA; CDR2 reads FQGNSA. V shed 1 base, J shed 4 bases, and the junction held 4 bases outside the gene matches. CDR3 loop: CASSLDAGGFTGELFF. DNA of the CDR3: TGTGCCAGCAGCTTAGATGCGGGGGGGTTCACCGGGGAGCTGTTTTTT. The whole variable domain, remainder taken from reference TRBV7-2 and TRBJ2-2, is GAGVSQSPSNKVTEKGKDVELRCDPISGHTALYWYRQSLGQGLEFLIYFQGNSAPDKSGLPSDRFSAERTGGSVSTLTIQRTQQEDSAVYLCASSLDAGGFTGELFFGEGSRLTVL.

This clone was seen more than once but under ten times. The genes are TRBV9 and TRBJ2-1; D not resolved. CDR1 SGDLS and CDR2 YYNGEE come from the germline V gene. With 4 bases removed from V and 0 bases from J, the gap between germline ends came to 14 bases. There are 16 residues in the CDR3. CDR3 sequence (DNA): TGTGCCAGCAGCTCCGGTCTCGATAGCTCCTACAATGAGCAGTTCTTC. Protein: CASSSGLDSSYNEQFF.

The chain joins TRBV24-1 to TRBJ2-1; 10 positions agree with TRBD1. Germline-derived CDR1 and CDR2 are KGHDR and SFDVKD. The length of the CDR3 is 15 residues. V trimming: 4 bases; J trimming: 7 bases; junction bases outside the gene matches: 6. The CDR3 DNA is TGTGCCACCAGTGACAGGGACAGGGGTGGAAATGAGCAGTTCTTC. Its translation: CATSDRDRGGNEQFF.

This chain uses TRBV6-6 with TRBJ1-1; D unresolved. There are 12 residues in the CDR3. V shed 7 bases and J shed 6 bases, with 12 bases lying between them. Per the germline V gene, CDR1 is MNHNY and CDR2 is SVGAGI (reference sequence). CDR3 in DNA: TGTGCCAGCATTACCTTAGCGGCTGAAGCTTTCTTT. Translated: CASITLAAEAFF.